The 7 T cell receptor beta chains listed next were all sequenced from one sample in a study of cytomegalovirus exposure and HLA in healthy donors. Clones were sequenced by immunoSEQ multiplex PCR, and TCRdb holds only the in-frame ones, with some missing. The data show roughly 100,000 clones, 75% to 90% seen once. The specimen sequenced was PBMCs. The receptor source for this set is a man aged 18-30 years in good health and CMV-seropositive.

CDR3 sequence: CASSVVADYNEQFF. The CDR3 coding sequence is TGTGCCAGCAGCGTAGTAGCGGACTACAATGAGCAGTTCTTC. The gene calls are TRBV9 and TRBJ2-1; maybe TRBD2 (6 bases). The germline V gene encodes CDR1 SGDLS and CDR2 YYNGEE. Trimming took off 0 bases at V and 3 bases at J, with 7 bases between the two ends. This CDR3 is built from 14 residues. Supplemented by reference TRBV9 and TRBJ2-1, the full variable domain reads DSGVTQTPKHLITATGQRVTLRCSPRSGDLSVYWYQQSLDQGLQFLIQYYNGEERAKGNILERFSAQQFPDLHSELNLSSLELGDSALYFCASSVVADYNEQFFGPGTRLTVL.

This rearrangement joins TRBV2 to TRBJ1-1; D may be TRBD1 (6 bases). The germline V gene encodes CDR1 SNHLY and CDR2 FYNNEI. Between the trimmed V and J ends, which lost 5 bases and 8 bases, there was a span of 12 bases. CDR3 length: 12 amino acids. DNA for the CDR3: TGTGCCAGCAGTTGGGGGGGCGGAGAAGCTTTCTTT. Its protein is CASSWGGGEAFF. Full variable domain (rest looked up from reference TRBV2 and TRBJ1-1): EPEVTQTPSHQVTQMGQEVILRCVPISNHLYFYWYRQILGQKVEFLVSFYNNEISEKSEIFDDQFSVERPDGSNFTLKIRSTKLEDSAMYFCASSWGGGEAFFGQGTRLTVV.

The gene calls are TRBV5-1 and TRBJ2-1; D possibly corresponds to TRBD2 (6 bases). The V gene lost 4 bases and the J gene lost 4 bases, with 21 bases spanning the gap. Germline V gene sequence: CDR1 SGHRS, CDR2 YFSETQ. This CDR3 has 17 amino acids. The CDR3 region is CASSPTSWASEYNEQFF. DNA for the CDR3: TGCGCCAGCAGCCCGACCTCCTGGGCTAGCGAGTACAATGAGCAGTTCTTC.

J is TRBJ2-7 and V is TRBV5-1, with 8 bases lining up with TRBD1. V was pared by 3 bases and J by 5 bases, with 4 bases of the junction left unmatched. Germline lookup yields CDR1 SGHRS and CDR2 YFSETQ. CDR3 size: 13 residues. The CDR3 spells CASSWDRRDEQYF. The CDR3 nucleotides are TGCGCCAGCAGCTGGGACAGGCGGGACGAGCAGTACTTC.

The chain recombines TRBV27 with TRBJ1-4; D gene unclear. Germline values: CDR1 MNHEY, CDR2 SMNVEV (reference sequence). The CDR3 length is 11 residues. V was cut by 5 bases and J by 7 bases, with 5 bases left in between. CDR3 coding DNA: TGTGCCAGCAGTCGAGGTGAAAAACTGTTTTTT. Encoded protein: CASSRGEKLFF.

This clone appeared once. The chain uses TRBV10-2 and TRBJ2-3, with 8 bases matching TRBD2. This CDR3 has 15 residues. Trimming at V came to 3 bases and at J to 5 bases, leaving 7 bases not matched to a gene. Germline CDR1 reads WSHSY; CDR2 reads SAAADI. CDR3 DNA sequence: TGCGCCAGCAGTGATGTAGCGGGGAGAGGAGATACGCAGTATTTT. Translation: CASSDVAGRGDTQYF.

The V call is TRBV29-1, the J call TRBJ2-7; 12 positions agree with TRBD2. CDR1 and CDR2 from the germline V gene are SQVTM and ANQGSEA. The length of the CDR3 is 15 residues. V shed 8 bases, J shed 5 bases, and the junction held 13 bases outside the gene matches. CDR3 DNA: TGCAGCCCCTCGGATGTTAGACTAGCGGGGGACGAGCAGTACGTC. It specifies CSPSDVRLAGDEQYV.